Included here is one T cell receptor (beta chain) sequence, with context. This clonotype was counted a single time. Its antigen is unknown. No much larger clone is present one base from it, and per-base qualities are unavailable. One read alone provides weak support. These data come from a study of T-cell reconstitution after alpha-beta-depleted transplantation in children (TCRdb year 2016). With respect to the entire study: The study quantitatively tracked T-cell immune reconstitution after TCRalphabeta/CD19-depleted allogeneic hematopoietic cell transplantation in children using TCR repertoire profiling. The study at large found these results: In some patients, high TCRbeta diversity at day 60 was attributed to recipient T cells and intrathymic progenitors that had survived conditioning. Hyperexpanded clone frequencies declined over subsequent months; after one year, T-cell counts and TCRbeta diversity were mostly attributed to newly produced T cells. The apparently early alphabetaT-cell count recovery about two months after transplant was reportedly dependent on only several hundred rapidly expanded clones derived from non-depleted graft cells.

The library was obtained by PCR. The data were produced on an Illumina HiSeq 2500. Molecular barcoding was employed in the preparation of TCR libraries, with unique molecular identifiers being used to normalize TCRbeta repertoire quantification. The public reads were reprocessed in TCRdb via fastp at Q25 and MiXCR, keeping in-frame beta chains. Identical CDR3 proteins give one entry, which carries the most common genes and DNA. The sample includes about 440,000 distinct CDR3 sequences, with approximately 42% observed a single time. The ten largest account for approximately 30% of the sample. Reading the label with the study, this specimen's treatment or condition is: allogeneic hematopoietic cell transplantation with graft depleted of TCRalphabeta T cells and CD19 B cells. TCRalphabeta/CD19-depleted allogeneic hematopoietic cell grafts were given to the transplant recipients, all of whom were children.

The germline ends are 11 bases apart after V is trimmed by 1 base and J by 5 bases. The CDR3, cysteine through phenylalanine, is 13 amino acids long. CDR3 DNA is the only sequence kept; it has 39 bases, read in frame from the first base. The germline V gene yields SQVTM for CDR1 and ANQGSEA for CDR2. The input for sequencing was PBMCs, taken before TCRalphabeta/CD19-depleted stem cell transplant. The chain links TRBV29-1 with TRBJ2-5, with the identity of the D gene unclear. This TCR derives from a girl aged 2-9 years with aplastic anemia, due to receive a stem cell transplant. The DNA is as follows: TGCAGCGTTGAAGGGGTACAATTGGAGACCCAGTACTTC. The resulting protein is CSVEGVQLETQYF.